These 18 T cell receptor beta chains were sequenced from one sample in a study of a mutant IDH1 vaccine in newly diagnosed glioma (dated by TCRdb to the early 2020s). According to the study, the label for this sample's time point signals: week 5, during vaccination. Each vaccine dose, consisting of 300 ug of a 20-mer mutant IDH1 peptide in Montanide, was administered subcutaneously with topical imiquimod. Libraries were built with the immunoSEQ multiplex PCR assay. Drawn from immuneACCESS, this table holds only the in-frame rearrangements with V and J called that TCRdb kept. Clones are partly lost; checked studies trace under half to an unresolved V gene and leave the rest unexplained. The sample profile shows roughly 72,000 clones; roughly 90% of them were found once. Just over 0.55% of the sample is held by the ten biggest clonotypes. These receptors have no identified antigens. Sequencing used PBMCs, obtained from a glioma patient whose treatment included an IDH1 peptide vaccine. The receptors here all came from a woman aged 45-65 years with glioma.

This chain connects TRBV18 to TRBJ2-7; 11 bases line up with TRBD1. The V segment lost 5 bases and the J segment 10 bases; nucleotides outside the gene matches: 13. This CDR3 is built from 15 residues. CDR1 KGHSH and CDR2 LQKENI come from the germline V gene. The CDR3 nucleotides are TGTGCCAGCTCAACCCCGGGACAGGGGGAGCGCGGCCAGTACTTC. Amino acids: CASSTPGQGERGQYF. The whole variable domain, remainder taken from reference TRBV18 and TRBJ2-7, is NAGVMQNPRHLVRRRGQEARLRCSPMKGHSHVYWYRQLPEEGLKFMVYLQKENIIDESGMPKERFSAEFPKEGPSILRIQQVVRGDSAAYFCASSTPGQGERGQYFGPGTRLTVT.

This clone came up once. V usage is TRBV10-3 and J usage is TRBJ1-2; 8 bases map to TRBD1. There are 15 residues in the CDR3. The trim removed 7 bases at V and 6 bases at J, leaving 13 bases unmatched. The germline gives CDR1 ENHRY, CDR2 SYGVKD. The CDR3, as DNA: TGTGCCATCACCCGGGACAGGCAGACAGGAGATGGCTACACCTTC. This encodes CAITRDRQTGDGYTF.

This chain links TRBV29-1 with TRBJ1-1; 8 positions match TRBD1. The CDR3 length is 13 residues. Germline CDR1 SQVTM, CDR2 ANQGSEA. J was trimmed by 3 bases and V by 7 bases; bases with no gene match: 7. The CDR3 region is CSGRQGMDTEAFF. The CDR3 region has the DNA TGCAGCGGTAGACAGGGGATGGACACTGAAGCTTTCTTT.

The rearrangement joins TRBV16 to TRBJ2-6; D is uncertain. This CDR3 contains 17 residues. Germline V gene data show CDR1 as KGHSY and CDR2 as FQNENV. Trimming left V 0 bases short and J 0 bases short, with 9 bases between. CDR3 sequence (DNA): TGTGCCAGCAGCCAATCGGGCGGAGCCTCTGGGGCCAACGTCCTGACTTTC. It is translated as CASSQSGGASGANVLTF.

The V and J genes are TRBV5-1 and TRBJ2-1, with 7 nucleotides matching TRBD2. V was clipped by 0 bases and J by 4 bases; unmatched bases: 4. From germline, CDR1 is SGHRS and CDR2 YFSETQ. The CDR3 has 15 residues. CDR3 sequence (DNA): TGCGCCAGCAGCTTGGCGCGGGAGATTTACAATGAGCAGTTCTTC. This sequence encodes CASSLAREIYNEQFF. The full variable domain, its missing parts supplied by reference TRBV5-1 and TRBJ2-1, is KAGVTQTPRYLIKTRGQQVTLSCSPISGHRSVSWYQQTPGQGLQFLFEYFSETQRNKGNFPGRFSGRQFSNSRSEMNVSTLELGDSALYLCASSLAREIYNEQFFGPGTRLTVL.

The V gene is TRBV27, the J gene TRBJ2-1; 7 bases fit TRBD2. The CDR3 loop spans 14 amino acids. Unmatched junction bases numbered 5, after V lost 6 bases and J lost 3 bases. Per germline, CDR1 MNHEY and CDR2 SMNVEV (reference sequence). The CDR3 sequence: CASSLLADYNEQFF. The CDR3 DNA sequence: TGTGCCAGCAGCCTCCTAGCGGACTACAATGAGCAGTTCTTC.

V usage is TRBV27 and J usage is TRBJ1-1; D gene unclear. The CDR3 contains 13 residues. The V gene's germline CDR1 is MNHEY and CDR2 SMNVEV (reference sequence). The V and J ends lost 3 bases and 2 bases respectively, with 7 bases between them. The CDR3 bases are TGTGCCAGCAGTTTCCTAGTAAACACTGAAGCTTTCTTT. Protein sequence: CASSFLVNTEAFF.

J is TRBJ2-7 and V is TRBV5-5; 7 bases align to TRBD1. Germline assignment: CDR1 SGHKS and CDR2 YYEKEE (reference sequence). V lost 5 bases to trimming and J lost 6 bases; unmatched junction nucleotides: 8. CDR3 length: 13 amino acids. CDR3 loop: CASSSTGTGEQYF. In nucleotides, the CDR3 is TGTGCCAGCAGTTCGACAGGGACGGGCGAGCAGTACTTC.

The chain links TRBV19 to TRBJ1-2, with TRBD1 identical over 7 bases. V gave up 5 bases and J gave up 7 bases; unmatched junction bases: 10. This CDR3 spans 14 amino acids. Germline V lookup: CDR1 LNHDA, CDR2 SQIVND (reference sequence). CDR3 nucleotide sequence: TGTGCCAGTAGTTTAGGGACCTGGACAGGTGGCTACACCTTC. Its protein product is CASSLGTWTGGYTF. Based on the CDR3 plus reference TRBV19 and TRBJ1-2, the full variable domain is DGGITQSPKYLFRKEGQNVTLSCEQNLNHDAMYWYRQDPGQGLRLIYYSQIVNDFQKGDIAEGYSVSREKKESFPLTVTSAQKNPTAFYLCASSLGTWTGGYTFGSGTRLTVV.

The chain links TRBV5-1 to TRBJ2-5, with TRBD1 matching 7 bases. The J call may be wrong; the DNA end is better matched by TRBJ2-7. CDR3 length: 16 amino acids. Germline V gene data show CDR1 as SGHRS and CDR2 as YFSETQ. CDR3 DNA sequence: TGCGCCAGCAGCTTGGATCAGGACAGGAGCTCCTACGAGCAGTACTTC. Translated, it gives CASSLDQDRSSYEQYF.

V is TRBV28 and J is TRBJ2-7; the D is unclear. Per the germline V gene, CDR1 is MDHEN and CDR2 is SYDVKM. This CDR3 is 11 amino acids long. The V end lost 3 bases, the J end lost 8 bases, and 8 bases lay between the germline ends. CDR3: CASSLSMQQYF. CDR3 in DNA: TGTGCCAGCAGTTTGTCCATGCAGCAGTACTTC.

This sequence joins TRBV5-4 and TRBJ2-7; TRBD2 might be the D (6 bases). The V end lost 4 bases, the J end lost 0 bases, and 14 bases lay between the germline ends. CDR1 and CDR2 (germline): SGHNT, YYREEE (reference sequence). The CDR3 extends over 15 amino acids. CDR3 nucleotides: TGTGCCAGCAGCCCTCAAGGACTAAGCTCCTACGAGCAGTACTTC. Its protein is CASSPQGLSSYEQYF.

V and J are TRBV10-3 and TRBJ2-7; no definite D call. This CDR3 is built from 14 residues. CDR1 is ENHRY and CDR2 is SYGVKD in the germline V gene. V was pared by 4 bases and J by 7 bases, with 17 bases between. The CDR3 spells CAISASDLLREQYF. In DNA form, the CDR3 reads TGTGCCATCAGTGCCTCTGACCTTCTACGAGAGCAGTACTTC.

The V call is TRBV7-9, the J call TRBJ1-1; weak D call: TRBD1 (5 bases). The CDR3 totals 15 residues. V was trimmed by 6 bases and J by 0 bases, leaving 14 bases between them. Germline loops: CDR1 SEHNR, CDR2 FQNEAQ (reference sequence). The CDR3 protein is CASSQTRGMNTEAFF. The DNA for the CDR3 is TGTGCCAGCAGTCAAACCCGGGGGATGAACACTGAAGCTTTCTTT.

This clone was seen only once. The gene calls are TRBV7-3 and TRBJ2-2; 14 bases line up with TRBD2. Germline loops: CDR1 SGHTA, CDR2 FQGTGA. Trimming at V came to 2 bases and at J to 6 bases, leaving 5 bases not matched to a gene. CDR3 size: 17 residues. The CDR3 region is CASSLGTSGSWAGELFF. As DNA, the CDR3 is TGTGCCAGCAGCTTAGGGACTAGCGGGAGCTGGGCCGGGGAGCTGTTTTTT.

The table lists this clone with a count of one. The rearrangement joins TRBV4-2 to TRBJ1-5; D is undetermined. This CDR3 is built from 15 residues. Germline V lookup: CDR1 LGHNA, CDR2 YNFKEQ. The V gene lost 0 bases and the J gene lost 1 base, with 7 bases spanning the gap. CDR3 residues: CASSQDYRSNQPQHF. The CDR3 DNA follows: TGTGCCAGCAGCCAAGACTACCGGAGCAATCAGCCCCAGCATTTT.

The chain recombines TRBV6-6 with TRBJ2-2; tentatively, D is TRBD1 or TRBD2 (6 bases each). Trimming cost V 0 bases and J 3 bases, with 11 bases left between them. This CDR3 has 16 residues. Germline assignment: CDR1 MNHNY and CDR2 SVGAGI (reference sequence). In nucleotides, the CDR3 is TGTGCCAGCAGTTACTCTCGGGGGCTGCACACCGGGGAGCTGTTTTTT. It codes for CASSYSRGLHTGELFF.

The V and J genes are TRBV19 and TRBJ1-2; no firm D call. The V end lost 5 bases, the J end lost 7 bases, and 20 bases lay between the germline ends. CDR1 is LNHDA and CDR2 is SQIVND in the germline V gene (reference sequence). There are 15 residues in the CDR3. The DNA of the CDR3 is TGTGCCAGTAGTGCAAGGACTGGCCTGACCGGTGGCTACACCTTC. Amino acids: CASSARTGLTGGYTF. Drawing the rest from reference TRBV19 and TRBJ1-2, the complete variable domain is DGGITQSPKYLFRKEGQNVTLSCEQNLNHDAMYWYRQDPGQGLRLIYYSQIVNDFQKGDIAEGYSVSREKKESFPLTVTSAQKNPTAFYLCASSARTGLTGGYTFGSGTRLTVV.